One and the same sample provided the 29 T cell receptor beta chains below, sequenced in a study of cytomegalovirus exposure and HLA in healthy donors. 13 Jbeta primers and 60 Vbeta primers were used for the PCR. This table comes from immunoSEQ multiplex PCR, and its TCRdb copy is limited to in-frame clones, with some not included. The sample includes around 140,000 clones. The specimen sequenced was PBMCs. These receptors were collected from a woman in her 40s in good health and CMV-seropositive.

The chain carries TRBV7-2 and TRBJ1-5; a weak D match, TRBD1 (5 bases). Germline V gene lookup returns CDR1 SGHTA and CDR2 FQGNSA. The CDR3 runs 16 residues. V gave up 5 bases and J gave up 2 bases, with 16 bases separating them. The chain's CDR3 is CASSRGGRVGNQPQHF. CDR3 DNA: TGTGCCAGCAGCCGTGGGGGGAGGGTGGGCAATCAGCCCCAGCATTTT.

The rearrangement joins TRBV11-2 to TRBJ1-5; TRBD1 matches at 12 bases. The CDR3 covers 14 residues. Germline assignment: CDR1 SGHAT and CDR2 FQNNGV. V shed 5 bases and J 5 bases; nucleotides not matched to a gene: 1. Here the CDR3 reads CASSGTGGHQPQHF. The CDR3 DNA follows: TGTGCCAGCAGCGGGACAGGGGGCCATCAGCCCCAGCATTTT.

V usage is TRBV28 and J usage is TRBJ2-5; D perhaps matches TRBD2 (6 bases). Matching the DNA end better, TRBJ2-7 makes the J call doubtful. The length of the CDR3 is 15 residues. The germline CDR1 and CDR2 sequences are MDHEN and SYDVKM. The chain's CDR3 is CASSRDFSSSYEQYF. The CDR3 region has the DNA TGTGCCAGCAGTCGGGACTTTTCAAGCTCCTACGAGCAGTACTTC.

The V call is TRBV28, the J call TRBJ1-3, with a tentative D call TRBD1 (6 bases). CDR1 is MDHEN and CDR2 is SYDVKM in the germline V gene. This CDR3 contains 16 residues. V was clipped by 5 bases and J by 0 bases, with 14 bases between them. The CDR3 loop is CASSTTGYRSGNTIYF. For the CDR3, the DNA is TGTGCCAGCAGTACAACAGGGTATCGCTCTGGAAACACCATATATTTT.

The CDR3 nucleotides are TGTGCCAGCAGCTTACCGGTTAGTTCCACAGATACGCAGTATTTT. Its translation: CASSLPVSSTDTQYF. The chain links TRBV7-8 to TRBJ2-3; D unclear. V was cut by 2 bases and J by 2 bases, with 11 bases left in between. The CDR3 is 15 residues long. Germline V CDR1 and CDR2: SGHVS, FQNEAQ. Supplemented by reference TRBV7-8 and TRBJ2-3, the full variable domain reads GAGVSQSPRYKVAKRGQDVALRCDPISGHVSLFWYQQALGQGPEFLTYFQNEAQLDKSGLPSDRFFAERPEGSVSTLKIQRTQQEDSAVYLCASSLPVSSTDTQYFGPGTRLTVL.

Written as DNA, the CDR3 is TGTGCCAGCAGCCTTGGCCAGGGTAGTAATCAGCCCCAGCATTTT. Translating it yields CASSLGQGSNQPQHF. V and J are TRBV9 and TRBJ1-5; a possible D gene is TRBD1 (5 bases). Germline values: CDR1 SGDLS, CDR2 YYNGEE. V was cut by 4 bases and J by 4 bases, with 15 bases left in between. There are 15 residues in the CDR3.

The chain has TRBV15 and TRBJ2-7; 7 bases are shared with TRBD2. This CDR3 is 13 amino acids long. In germline, CDR1 is LNHNV, CDR2 YYDKDF (reference sequence). V shed 8 bases and J 2 bases; nucleotides not matched to a gene: 6. The CDR3 is CATQKGLTYEQYF. The CDR3 coding sequence is TGTGCCACCCAGAAGGGACTAACCTACGAGCAGTACTTC.

The J gene is TRBJ2-7, the V gene TRBV15; TRBD2 aligns across 8 bases. CDR3 length: 14 amino acids. The trim removed 2 bases at V and 4 bases at J, leaving 4 bases unmatched. Germline V lookup: CDR1 LNHNV, CDR2 YYDKDF (reference sequence). CDR3 region: CATSRSGSTYEQYF. The CDR3 bases are TGTGCCACCAGCAGAAGCGGGAGTACTTACGAGCAGTACTTC.

V usage is TRBV6-5 and J usage is TRBJ2-1; the match to TRBD2 covers 10 bases. V was clipped by 0 bases and J by 8 bases; unmatched bases: 7. The germline gives CDR1 MNHEY, CDR2 SVGAGI. The CDR3 extends over 16 amino acids. CDR3 region: CASSYSTSGASYEQFF. The CDR3, as DNA: TGTGCCAGCAGTTACTCTACTAGCGGGGCCTCCTATGAGCAGTTCTTC.

In DNA form, the CDR3 reads TGTGCTAGTGCCCAGGGGAGCCCTGGAAACACCATATATTTT. Amino acids: CASAQGSPGNTIYF. The rearrangement uses TRBV12-5 and TRBJ1-3; TRBD1 is a possible D gene (6 bases). The CDR3 length is 14 residues. Germline V gives CDR1 LGHNT, CDR2 FRNRAP. V lost 7 bases to trimming and J lost 2 bases, with 12 bases between them.

This chain joins TRBV6-5 and TRBJ1-2, with a weak D call TRBD1 (5 bases). The ends were cut back, 6 bases at V and 7 bases at J, with 21 bases in the middle. The CDR3 totals 15 residues. The germline V gene encodes CDR1 MNHEY and CDR2 SVGAGI. The CDR3 region has the DNA TGTGCCAGCAGCCAAGTGGGAACAGGCGTGTCTGGCTACACCTTC. The encoded protein is CASSQVGTGVSGYTF.

V usage is TRBV11-2 and J usage is TRBJ2-1, with 9 bases lining up with TRBD2. This CDR3 has 17 amino acids. The V and J ends lost 5 bases and 7 bases, in that order; junction bases with no gene match: 15. Germline-derived CDR1 and CDR2 are SGHAT and FQNNGV. As DNA, the CDR3 is TGTGCCAGCAGCCCTGGTAGGCGCGGGAGGGCCGGGAATGAGCAGTTCTTC. Its protein product is CASSPGRRGRAGNEQFF.

The J gene is TRBJ2-2, the V gene TRBV5-6; the D gene is possibly TRBD1 (5 bases). Germline V gene data show CDR1 as SGHDT and CDR2 as YYEEEE. V lost 5 bases and J 3 bases, leaving 14 bases between the germline ends. The CDR3 loop spans 15 amino acids. In DNA, the CDR3 is TGTGCCAGCAGAATGCAGGGCGGCTACACCGGGGAGCTGTTTTTT. Protein: CASRMQGGYTGELFF.

The V and J genes are TRBV7-8 and TRBJ1-2, with TRBD1 as a possible D gene (5 bases). CDR3 size: 15 residues. The V end lost 7 bases, the J end lost 4 bases, and 19 bases lay between the germline ends. The germline gives CDR1 SGHVS, CDR2 FQNEAQ. The CDR3 sequence: CASTPSGEGFYGYTF. DNA for the CDR3: TGTGCCAGCACCCCTTCGGGGGAGGGGTTCTATGGCTACACCTTC.

The chain joins TRBV29-1 to TRBJ1-3; D ambiguous. Germline V gene sequence: CDR1 SQVTM, CDR2 ANQGSEA. The V gene lost 7 bases and the J gene lost 1 base, with 14 bases spanning the gap. The CDR3 has 14 amino acids. The CDR3 DNA follows: TGCAGCGCCGGAGGCTCGGGGTCTGGAAACACCATATATTTT. Protein: CSAGGSGSGNTIYF.

V gene TRBV10-3 combines with J gene TRBJ2-7; possibly TRBD1 for D (5 bases). Germline V lookup: CDR1 ENHRY, CDR2 SYGVKD. The CDR3 spans 15 residues. Trimming pared 8 bases from V and 2 bases from J, leaving 19 bases between. In DNA form, the CDR3 reads TGTGCCATCCGGAAGATTTTAGACAGAGCCTACGAGCAGTACTTC. Its translation is CAIRKILDRAYEQYF.

The chain recombines TRBV2 with TRBJ2-1; weak D call: TRBD2 (6 bases). Germline V CDR1 and CDR2: SNHLY, FYNNEI. V was shortened by 6 bases and J by 0 bases, with 24 bases between the two germline ends. This CDR3 spans 19 amino acids. The CDR3 nucleotides are TGTGCCAGCAGCCCCCTTGGGTGGTCGGGAGCGAGCTCCTACAATGAGCAGTTCTTC. Protein sequence: CASSPLGWSGASSYNEQFF. Using reference TRBV2 and TRBJ2-1 for the parts outside the CDR3, the full variable domain is EPEVTQTPSHQVTQMGQEVILRCVPISNHLYFYWYRQILGQKVEFLVSFYNNEISEKSEIFDDQFSVERPDGSNFTLKIRSTKLEDSAMYFCASSPLGWSGASSYNEQFFGPGTRLTVL.

The chain is built from TRBV4-2 and TRBJ2-7; D remains ambiguous. Looked up from germline, CDR1 is LGHNA and CDR2 is YNFKEQ. Trimming left V 1 base short and J 3 bases short, with 4 bases between. This CDR3 contains 12 residues. CDR3 in amino acids: CASSQVSYEQYF. The CDR3 nucleotides read TGTGCCAGCAGCCAAGTGAGCTACGAGCAGTACTTC.

CDR3 nucleotide sequence: TGTGCCAGCTCACGGGGGACTAGCGGGAGGATAGAGTATGAGCAGTTCTTC. Residues: CASSRGTSGRIEYEQFF. This sequence joins TRBV18 and TRBJ2-1; 15 positions match TRBD2. Per the germline V gene, CDR1 is KGHSH and CDR2 is LQKENI. The CDR3 sequence is 17 residues long. J was trimmed by 8 bases and V by 4 bases; bases with no gene match: 9.

The J gene is TRBJ2-5, the V gene TRBV10-3; 10 bases map to TRBD1. Gene TRBJ2-7 matches the end of the DNA better, so the J call may be wrong. The CDR3 contains 14 residues. Germline values: CDR1 ENHRY, CDR2 SYGVKD. The CDR3 spells CAISDRTGGYEQYF. CDR3 nucleotides: TGTGCCATCAGTGATCGGACAGGGGGCTACGAGCAGTACTTC.

This chain links TRBV14 with TRBJ1-6; weak D call: TRBD1 (5 bases). V was trimmed by 1 base and J by 0 bases, leaving 13 bases between them. The CDR3 has 18 amino acids. Germline-derived CDR1 and CDR2 are SGHDN and FVKESK. Written as DNA, the CDR3 is TGTGCCAGCAGCCAAGGAGTCGGGGGGAGCTCCTATAATTCACCCCTCCACTTT. Its translation: CASSQGVGGSSYNSPLHF.

J is TRBJ1-2 and V is TRBV2; TRBD1 matches 8 bases. Germline V gives CDR1 SNHLY, CDR2 FYNNEI. J lost 4 bases, V lost 3 bases, and 4 bases had no gene match. This CDR3 has 14 amino acids. CDR3 residues: CASSDGDRGYGYTF. The CDR3 DNA reads TGTGCCAGCAGTGACGGAGACAGGGGCTATGGCTACACCTTC. Full variable domain (remainder filled in from reference TRBV2 and TRBJ1-2): EPEVTQTPSHQVTQMGQEVILRCVPISNHLYFYWYRQILGQKVEFLVSFYNNEISEKSEIFDDQFSVERPDGSNFTLKIRSTKLEDSAMYFCASSDGDRGYGYTFGSGTRLTVV.

V gene TRBV18 combines with J gene TRBJ1-1; 9 nucleotides match TRBD1. Germline-derived CDR1 and CDR2 are KGHSH and LQKENI. This CDR3 has 15 amino acids. Trimming at V came to 4 bases and at J to 4 bases, leaving 7 bases not matched to a gene. In nucleotides, the CDR3 is TGTGCCAGCTCACTGAAACAGGGGGCAGGCACTGAAGCTTTCTTT. It translates to CASSLKQGAGTEAFF.

The chain uses TRBV11-2 and TRBJ2-3, with a weak D call TRBD2 (6 bases). V shed 1 base and J shed 1 base, with 12 bases lying between them. The CDR3 has 16 residues. Germline values: CDR1 SGHAT, CDR2 FQNNGV. CDR3 amino acids: CASSLVSAGGTDTQYF. CDR3 nucleotide sequence: TGTGCCAGCAGCTTAGTCTCAGCGGGTGGCACAGATACGCAGTATTTT.

This rearrangement joins TRBV7-3 to TRBJ1-1; TRBD1 matches 8 bases. V dropped 2 bases and J dropped 4; count of bases not matched to a gene: 0. CDR3 length: 13 residues. CDR1 is SGHTA and CDR2 is FQGTGA in the germline V gene. The DNA for the CDR3 is TGTGCCAGCAGCTTAGACAGGGGCACTGAAGCTTTCTTT. Amino acids: CASSLDRGTEAFF.

As DNA, the CDR3 is TGTGCCAGCAGCTTAGCGGGAGGCTTCAATGAGCAGTTCTTC. Translated, it gives CASSLAGGFNEQFF. The chain links TRBV7-3 to TRBJ2-1; 8 bases align to TRBD2. J was trimmed by 6 bases and V by 2 bases; bases with no gene match: 3. CDR1 is SGHTA and CDR2 is FQGTGA in the germline V gene. The CDR3 is made up of 14 amino acids. Based on the CDR3 plus reference TRBV7-3 and TRBJ2-1, the full variable domain is GAGVSQTPSNKVTEKGKYVELRCDPISGHTALYWYRQSLGQGPEFLIYFQGTGAADDSGLPNDRFFAVRPEGSVSTLKIQRTERGDSAVYLCASSLAGGFNEQFFGPGTRLTVL.

The CDR3 reads CARSFSPDSSYEQYF. In DNA, the CDR3 is TGTGCCAGAAGCTTTTCCCCGGACAGCTCCTACGAGCAGTACTTC. The chain employs TRBV5-3 and TRBJ2-7, with TRBD1 as a possible D gene (6 bases). TRBV5-3 is flagged as an ORF with uncertain function. Between the trimmed V and J ends, which lost 2 bases and 0 bases, there was a span of 12 bases. This CDR3 region has 15 residues.

The chain links TRBV5-4 to TRBJ2-2; D is uncertain. The germline V and J ends were trimmed by 0 bases and 6 bases, with 9 bases remaining between them. The V gene's germline CDR1 is SGHNT and CDR2 YYREEE (reference sequence). This CDR3 comprises 14 residues. The CDR3 spells CASSLGVSAGELFF. CDR3 coding DNA: TGTGCCAGCAGCTTGGGCGTTTCGGCCGGGGAGCTGTTTTTT. The whole variable domain, filled in from reference TRBV5-4 and TRBJ2-2, reads ETGVTQSPTHLIKTRGQQVTLRCSSQSGHNTVSWYQQALGQGPQFIFQYYREEENGRGNFPPRFSGLQFPNYSSELNVNALELDDSALYLCASSLGVSAGELFFGEGSRLTVL.

This rearrangement joins TRBV5-1 to TRBJ1-1, with D tentatively TRBD1 (6 bases). CDR1 SGHRS and CDR2 YFSETQ come from the germline V gene. Trimming stripped 5 bases from V and 0 bases from J, with 11 bases between. The CDR3 loop spans 14 amino acids. The chain's CDR3 is CASSLQGMNTEAFF. CDR3 bases: TGCGCCAGCAGTTTACAGGGAATGAACACTGAAGCTTTCTTT. Variable domain in full (rest from reference TRBV5-1 and TRBJ1-1): KAGVTQTPRYLIKTRGQQVTLSCSPISGHRSVSWYQQTPGQGLQFLFEYFSETQRNKGNFPGRFSGRQFSNSRSEMNVSTLELGDSALYLCASSLQGMNTEAFFGQGTRLTVV.